What follows is one T cell receptor beta chain and its context. Antigen unknown. TCRdb redid the calling of the 5' RACE reads with MiXCR, one entry per CDR3 protein. Of 350,000 or so distinct CDR3 sequences in the sample, 9% to 15% are singletons; the top ten hold just over 7%. The germline gives CDR1 LGHDT, CDR2 YNNKEL (reference sequence). The CDR3 is made up of 16 amino acids. Trimming cost V 2 bases and J 4 bases, with 14 bases left between them. This record belongs to a study of identical twins. Study conclusions and caveats: Insertion counts were lower in abundant cord blood beta clonotypes, a trend that memory repertoires did not show. Findings depended on cross-sectional statistics rather than tracking the same donors. Out-of-frame alpha sequences that twins shared showed excess low generation probability.

The same sample was also used in a study of yellow fever vaccine responses in identical twins. That work adds: As reported, the vaccine T cell response of twins seemed partly convergent and partly personalized.

The sequenced sample consisted of CD8+ T cells sorted from blood. The chain has TRBV3-1 and TRBJ2-2; D might be TRBD1 or TRBD2, each matching 7 bases. The TCR was taken from a woman under 30 in good health. CDR3 DNA sequence: TGTGCCAGCAGCCAACCCAGGGGGGGGAGCACCGGGGAGCTGTTTTTT. It specifies CASSQPRGGSTGELFF.